A selection of T cell receptor beta chains follows, all from one sample in a study of blood T cell repertoires in COVID-19. Sequenced by immunoSEQ multiplex PCR; TCRdb stores in-frame clones only, minus some. The data contain roughly 390,000 clones, 70% to 90% of them singletons. The sequenced sample consisted of peripheral blood. These receptors originate from a young woman with COVID-19, enrolled during active disease. Both conserved end residues are part of each CDR3. A D gene is named only where the DNA matches it firmly. The size entry is marked missing in some rows and otherwise reads once, few, many or a size class.

D,V,size,length,J,CDR3,DNA
TRBD2,TRBV12-3/TRBV12-4,.,13,TRBJ2-3,CASLREGTDTQYF,TGTGCCAGCTTGCGGGAGGGTACAGATACGCAGTATTTT
.,TRBV2,.,11,TRBJ1-2,CASGGGFGYTF,TGTGCCAGCGGGGGGGGTTTTGGCTACACCTTC
TRBD1,TRBV6-6,.,16,TRBJ1-1,CASSYPWDSENTEAFF,TGTGCCAGCAGTTACCCCTGGGACAGCGAGAACACTGAAGCTTTCTTT
TRBD1,TRBV28,.,16,TRBJ1-4,CASSMTPGQGPEKLFF,TGTGCCAGCAGCATGACACCGGGACAGGGACCAGAAAAACTGTTTTTT
TRBD1,TRBV15,.,16,TRBJ2-7,CATSTPTGGRTYEQYF,TGTGCCACCAGCACCCCGACAGGGGGACGAACCTACGAGCAGTACTTC
.,TRBV6-5,.,13,TRBJ1-2,CASIAGNFDGYTF,TGTGCCAGCATTGCAGGGAACTTTGATGGCTACACCTTC
TRBD1,TRBV28,.,16,TRBJ1-5,CASSHRDRGSNQPQHF,TGTGCCAGCAGCCACCGGGACAGGGGTAGCAATCAGCCCCAGCATTTT
TRBD1,TRBV5-5,.,14,TRBJ2-5,CASSDPTGSETQYF,TGTGCCAGCAGCGACCCGACAGGGTCAGAGACCCAGTACTTC
TRBD1,TRBV4-1,.,15,TRBJ1-5,CASSYNRQGAQPQHF,TGCGCCAGCAGCTACAACCGACAGGGGGCTCAGCCCCAGCATTTT
TRBD1,TRBV2,few,16,TRBJ1-5,CASSKNQGALGQPQHF,TGTGCCAGCAGTAAAAATCAGGGGGCCCTCGGTCAGCCCCAGCATTTT
TRBD1,TRBV6-6,.,13,TRBJ2-3,CASSRGTGDTQYF,TGTGCCAGCAGTCGGGGGACAGGGGATACGCAGTATTTT
.,TRBV4-1,once,15,TRBJ2-5,CASSQGIGAQETQYF,TGCGCCAGCAGCCAAGGAATAGGGGCCCAAGAGACCCAGTACTTC
.,TRBV7-3,once,16,TRBJ2-1,CASSLTGGAAGNEQFF,TGTGCCAGCAGCTTAACGGGCGGGGCTGCGGGCAATGAGCAGTTCTTC
TRBD2,TRBV19,.,15,TRBJ2-1,CASKPMGLAGGEQFF,TGTGCCAGTAAACCTATGGGACTAGCGGGAGGTGAGCAGTTCTTC
.,TRBV30,once,14,TRBJ2-1,CAWSQGGRVNEQFF,TGTGCCTGGAGTCAAGGGGGAAGGGTCAATGAGCAGTTCTTC
.,TRBV2,.,13,TRBJ2-7,CASSRYRAYEQYF,TGTGCCAGCAGCAGATACAGAGCCTACGAGCAGTACTTC
.,TRBV9,.,22,TRBJ1-5,CASSVGPALGGSSPVGNQPQHF,TGTGCCAGCAGCGTAGGGCCCGCATTGGGAGGCAGTTCCCCCGTTGGGAATCAGCCCCAGCATTTT
.,TRBV9,.,16,TRBJ1-6,CASSSPGYGLNSPLHF,TGTGCCAGCAGCTCCCCAGGGTATGGGCTAAATTCACCCCTCCACTTT
TRBD1,TRBV28,.,14,TRBJ1-5,CASGTGGGNQPQHF,TGTGCCAGCGGAACAGGGGGTGGCAATCAGCCCCAGCATTTT
.,TRBV30,.,15,TRBJ2-6,CAWNRASSGANVLTF,TGTGCCTGGAACAGGGCGAGCTCTGGGGCCAACGTCCTGACTTTC
.,TRBV28,.,15,TRBJ2-7,CASSLTQQGRYEQYF,TGTGCCAGCAGTTTAACTCAACAGGGAAGGTACGAGCAGTACTTC
.,TRBV5-4,.,14,TRBJ1-1,CASSSAGRDTEAFF,TGTGCCAGCAGCTCGGCCGGGAGGGACACTGAAGCTTTCTTT
TRBD2,TRBV27,.,14,TRBJ2-1,CASSWTSEYNEQFF,TGTGCCAGCAGTTGGACTAGCGAGTACAATGAGCAGTTCTTC
TRBD1,TRBV5-4,.,14,TRBJ1-5,CASSLEGARQPQHF,TGTGCCAGCAGCTTGGAGGGGGCGAGGCAGCCCCAGCATTTT
TRBD1,TRBV27,.,13,TRBJ1-2,CASSLGTGVGYTF,TGTGCCAGCAGTTTGGGGACAGGGGTGGGCTACACCTTC
TRBD1,TRBV5-1,.,15,TRBJ1-6,CASSPGQGVNSPLHF,TGCGCCAGCAGCCCGGGACAGGGGGTGAATTCACCCCTCCACTTT
.,TRBV10-3,.,13,TRBJ1-5,CAISPGFDQPQHF,TGTGCCATCAGTCCCGGGTTCGATCAGCCCCAGCATTTT
.,TRBV6-5,.,15,TRBJ1-6,CASSLGGGGNSPLHF,TGTGCCAGCAGTTTGGGGGGGGGTGGGAATTCACCCCTCCACTTT
TRBD2,TRBV7-2,.,17,TRBJ2-1,CASSSGTSGSSYNEQFF,TGTGCCAGCAGCTCTGGGACTAGCGGCAGCTCCTACAATGAGCAGTTCTTC
TRBD2,TRBV18,few,19,TRBJ2-1,CASSPGPGLAGAQNNEQFF,TGTGCCAGCTCACCTGGCCCGGGACTAGCGGGAGCCCAGAACAATGAGCAGTTCTTC
.,TRBV10-2,.,14,TRBJ1-1,CASTGVDRLPEAFF,TGCGCCAGCACCGGAGTTGACAGACTTCCTGAAGCTTTCTTT